This T cell receptor (beta chain) was found in a study of CD8 T cells in Susac syndrome. Stable or active relapsing-remitting multiple sclerosis, untreated and meeting revised McDonald criteria, defined the controls. RNA in amounts of roughly 0.45 to 1 ug was reverse transcribed with random hexamers. MiXCR was run by TCRdb on the immunoSEQ multiplex PCR reads, yielding one entry per CDR3 protein. Of some 300,000 distinct CDR3 sequences listed, roughly 85% are singletons. Trimming cost V 5 bases and J 0 bases, with 11 bases left between them. Germline V gene data show CDR1 as LNHDA and CDR2 as SQIVND (reference sequence). There are 15 residues in the CDR3.

The gene calls are TRBV19 and TRBJ1-5; no clear D. The sequenced material came from CD8+ T cells from PBMCs. This clonotype originated in a human donor with multiple sclerosis. Here the CDR3 reads CASSFRFYSNQPQHF. The DNA of the CDR3 is TGTGCCAGTAGTTTTCGCTTTTATAGCAATCAGCCCCAGCATTTT.